Shown below are 12 T cell receptor beta chains from a single sample sequenced in a study of T cell repertoires in cytomegalovirus infection. TCRdb fed the reads into MiXCR, producing one record per CDR3 protein. This sample has about 500,000 distinct CDR3 sequences; around a third occur once, and the top ten carry roughly a sixth. The antigens of these receptors remain unknown. The starting material was cultured PBMCs, obtained from culture after CMV antigen stimulation. Receptors were obtained from a human donor in good health (CMV status not recorded). Some clones in this sample may be carry-over from other donors' samples.

This clonotype was recorded a few times. J is TRBJ2-1 and V is TRBV12-3 or TRBV12-4, with 13 positions matching TRBD2. Trimming took 7 bases from V and 8 from J; bases not matched to a gene: 8. The CDR3 sequence is 15 residues long. CDR3 coding DNA: TGTGCCAGCACCATACTAGCGGGAGGGGAGTATGAGCAGTTCTTC. Protein product: CASTILAGGEYEQFF.

This clonotype was seen only a few times. The rearrangement uses TRBV20-1 and TRBJ2-3, with 9 bases identical to TRBD2. The V segment lost 4 bases and the J segment 6 bases; nucleotides outside the gene matches: 14. Germline lookup yields CDR1 DFQATT and CDR2 SNEGSKA (reference sequence). The CDR3 extends over 16 amino acids. The CDR3 reads CSAIPRREGLGDTQYF. Written as DNA, the CDR3 is TGCAGTGCTATCCCCCGGCGGGAGGGGTTGGGGGATACGCAGTATTTT.

The rearrangement uses TRBV20-1 and TRBJ1-5; perhaps TRBD1 as D (5 bases). Trimming stripped 5 bases from V and 1 base from J, with 12 bases between. This CDR3 has 14 amino acids. In germline, CDR1 is DFQATT, CDR2 SNEGSKA (reference sequence). The CDR3 loop reads CSAPEGISNQPQHF. The CDR3 DNA reads as TGCAGTGCTCCCGAGGGGATAAGCAATCAGCCCCAGCATTTT.

The chain uses TRBV7-3 and TRBJ2-2, with D possibly called TRBD1 or TRBD2 (5 bases each). Germline CDR1 and CDR2: SGHTA and FQGTGA. The CDR3 extends over 13 amino acids. V was cut by 2 bases and J by 7 bases, with 8 bases left in between. The CDR3 loop is CASSLEGSGELFF. CDR3 nucleotide sequence: TGTGCCAGCAGCTTAGAGGGGAGCGGGGAGCTGTTTTTT.

The chain combines TRBV9 with TRBJ2-2; D is uncertain. The CDR3 contains 15 residues. From germline, CDR1 is SGDLS and CDR2 YYNGEE. Trimming removed 0 bases at V and 2 bases at J, with 8 bases between. The CDR3 is CASSVGDTNTGELFF. CDR3 bases: TGTGCCAGCAGCGTAGGTGATACTAACACCGGGGAGCTGTTTTTT. Full variable domain (missing parts from reference TRBV9 and TRBJ2-2): DSGVTQTPKHLITATGQRVTLRCSPRSGDLSVYWYQQSLDQGLQFLIQYYNGEERAKGNILERFSAQQFPDLHSELNLSSLELGDSALYFCASSVGDTNTGELFFGEGSRLTVL.

This clonotype was recorded at least ten times. The rearrangement links TRBV7-2 to TRBJ2-3; D might be TRBD2 (6 bases). Germline loops: CDR1 SGHTA, CDR2 FQGNSA. Between the trimmed V and J ends, which lost 2 bases and 0 bases, there was a span of 6 bases. The CDR3 is 14 residues long. The CDR3 spells CASSLRGSTDTQYF. CDR3 bases: TGTGCCAGCAGCTTACGGGGGAGCACAGATACGCAGTATTTT.

This clonotype has just a few counts. The rearrangement links TRBV5-1 to TRBJ2-5, with D perhaps given as TRBD1 or TRBD2 (7 bases each). The germline V gene encodes CDR1 SGHRS and CDR2 YFSETQ. The V and J ends lost 4 bases and 2 bases respectively, with 18 bases between them. The CDR3 spans 16 residues. This chain's CDR3 is CASSPPRQGGQETQYF. As DNA, the CDR3 is TGCGCCAGCAGCCCCCCTCGACAGGGAGGGCAAGAGACCCAGTACTTC.

A few counts support this clonotype. This chain joins TRBV10-3 and TRBJ1-1; maybe TRBD1 (5 bases). From germline, CDR1 is ENHRY and CDR2 SYGVKD. This CDR3 is 14 amino acids long. V lost 7 bases and J lost 3, with 15 bases in between. Here the CDR3 reads CAITPGFGYTEAFF. CDR3 sequence (DNA): TGTGCCATCACCCCAGGGTTTGGGTACACTGAAGCTTTCTTT.

The genes are TRBV30 and TRBJ2-1; 12 bases match TRBD2. Germline V gene data show CDR1 as GTSNPN and CDR2 as SVGIG (reference sequence). The CDR3 contains 16 residues. The junction had 8 bases not matched to a gene; V was cut back by 0 bases and J by 8 bases. Here the CDR3 reads CAWSVSTSGSGDEQFF. In nucleotides, the CDR3 is TGTGCCTGGAGTGTATCGACTAGCGGGAGTGGCGATGAGCAGTTCTTC.

This sequence joins TRBV29-1 and TRBJ2-5; TRBD2 agrees at 7 bases. Unmatched junction bases numbered 4, after V lost 4 bases and J lost 5 bases. From germline, CDR1 is SQVTM and CDR2 ANQGSEA. This CDR3 contains 12 residues. The CDR3 protein is CSVGQAGETQYF. CDR3 nucleotides: TGCAGCGTTGGTCAAGCGGGGGAGACCCAGTACTTC.

A few counts support this clonotype. The V gene is TRBV7-2, the J gene TRBJ2-3; no clear D. This CDR3 comprises 14 residues. V lost 0 bases to trimming and J lost 4 bases, with 8 bases between them. Germline-derived CDR1 and CDR2 are SGHTA and FQGNSA. The CDR3 is CASSLAPHPDTQYF. The DNA of the CDR3 is TGTGCCAGCAGCTTAGCGCCACACCCAGATACGCAGTATTTT.

This clonotype was picked up a small number of times. This chain joins TRBV29-1 and TRBJ1-1; D call uncertain. Germline assignment: CDR1 SQVTM and CDR2 ANQGSEA. V was pared by 1 base and J by 0 bases, with 12 bases between. CDR3 length: 15 amino acids. The chain's CDR3 is CSVEGRLRVNTEAFF. Written as DNA, the CDR3 is TGCAGCGTTGAAGGCAGATTGAGGGTGAACACTGAAGCTTTCTTT. The full variable domain, with the rest looked up from reference TRBV29-1 and TRBJ1-1, is SAVISQKPSRDICQRGTSLTIQCQVDSQVTMMFWYRQQPGQSLTLIATANQGSEATYESGFVIDKFPISRPNLTFSTLTVSNMSPEDSSIYLCSVEGRLRVNTEAFFGQGTRLTVV.